The 26 T cell receptor beta chains below all came from one sample that was sequenced in a study of shared clonotypes between healthy human individuals (TCRdb year 2020). Library preparation used the immunoSEQ multiplex PCR assay. TCRdb carries this immuneACCESS record with in-frame sequences only. Its versions omit some clonotypes, under half of them owing to an unresolved V gene in the studies checked, with the rest unexplained. The sample contains hundreds of thousands of clones, around 96% of them found a single time. The ten largest clones take up less than 0.13% of the sample. For the CD8 naive samples, CD45RO-negative cells were positively selected for CCR7, yielding a CD45RA+CCR7+ population from which TemRA cells were excluded. Sequences were obtained from naive CD8+ T cells sorted from blood. The sample's cell subset or site label, decoded: CD45RA+CCR7+. All receptors come from a woman in her twenties or thirties in good health.

This clone turned up a few times. The rearrangement links TRBV10-1 to TRBJ1-2, with D unresolved. This CDR3 region has 18 residues. Trimming pared 0 bases from V and 3 bases from J, leaving 20 bases between. Germline CDR1 WNHNN, CDR2 SYGVQD (reference sequence). The CDR3 loop is CASSESRAPRGVYYGYTF. The CDR3 DNA follows: TGCGCCAGCAGTGAGTCTCGGGCCCCCCGAGGAGTTTACTATGGCTACACCTTC.

The chain couples TRBV27 to TRBJ1-5; no reliable D call. The CDR3 has 15 amino acids. V was cut by 3 bases and J by 2 bases, with 11 bases left in between. The V gene's germline CDR1 is MNHEY and CDR2 SMNVEV (reference sequence). The CDR3 protein is CASSLSRGRNQPQHF. In DNA, the CDR3 is TGTGCCAGCAGTTTGTCGAGAGGACGCAATCAGCCCCAGCATTTT.

The chain uses TRBV19 and TRBJ2-7; 9 bases agree with TRBD2. V was pared by 5 bases and J by 3 bases, with 8 bases of the junction left unmatched. In germline, CDR1 is LNHDA, CDR2 SQIVND (reference sequence). The CDR3 extends over 15 amino acids. In nucleotides, the CDR3 is TGTGCCAGTAGTCCTGTAGCGGGAGTTTACTACGAGCAGTACTTC. It encodes CASSPVAGVYYEQYF.

This clone was observed a few times. The rearrangement joins TRBV4-2 to TRBJ1-5, with D unclear. Germline V gene lookup returns CDR1 LGHNA and CDR2 YNFKEQ. This CDR3 contains 13 residues. V was shortened by 0 bases and J by 7 bases, with 7 bases between the two germline ends. The CDR3 region is CASSQDLEQPQHF. The CDR3 coding sequence is TGTGCCAGCAGCCAAGATCTTGAACAGCCCCAGCATTTT.

The chain has TRBV9 and TRBJ2-7; tentative D call: TRBD1 (5 bases). The length of the CDR3 is 14 residues. Per the germline V gene, CDR1 is SGDLS and CDR2 is YYNGEE. The V end lost 3 bases, the J end lost 3 bases, and 13 bases lay between the germline ends. CDR3 protein: CASSAVGGHYEQYF. The CDR3 nucleotides are TGTGCCAGCAGCGCCGTTGGCGGACACTACGAGCAGTACTTC.

The chain links TRBV9 to TRBJ2-3; 10 bases map to TRBD2. Losses at the gene ends were 4 bases for V and 4 bases for J; bases not matched to a gene: 6. Germline V gene lookup returns CDR1 SGDLS and CDR2 YYNGEE. The CDR3 contains 15 residues. The DNA of the CDR3 is TGTGCCAGCAGCCCTAGCGGGGGTCGGCCAGATACGCAGTATTTT. Its translation is CASSPSGGRPDTQYF.

Comment on this clone: This specimen includes other DNA sequences encoding the same CDR3. The rearrangement joins TRBV19 to TRBJ2-1; 7 bases match TRBD2. Trimming cost V 3 bases and J 4 bases; bases outside gene matches: 6. This CDR3 comprises 15 residues. Germline CDR1 and CDR2: LNHDA and SQIVND (reference sequence). The CDR3 loop is CASSIGRGGYNEQFF. The CDR3 nucleotides read TGTGCCAGTAGTATTGGCCGGGGAGGGTACAATGAGCAGTTCTTC. The complete variable domain, with remaining parts taken from reference TRBV19 and TRBJ2-1, reads DGGITQSPKYLFRKEGQNVTLSCEQNLNHDAMYWYRQDPGQGLRLIYYSQIVNDFQKGDIAEGYSVSREKKESFPLTVTSAQKNPTAFYLCASSIGRGGYNEQFFGPGTRLTVL.

The chain recombines TRBV9 with TRBJ1-1; the D gene is possibly TRBD1 (6 bases). The CDR3 is 14 amino acids. Trimming stripped 1 base from V and 4 bases from J, with 11 bases between. The germline V gene encodes CDR1 SGDLS and CDR2 YYNGEE. CDR3 residues: CASSVSRGGTEAFF. DNA for the CDR3: TGTGCCAGCAGCGTAAGTAGGGGGGGCACTGAAGCTTTCTTT.

This chain uses TRBV6-5 with TRBJ1-1; TRBD1 might be the D (5 bases). The CDR3 has 13 amino acids. The germline V and J ends were trimmed by 2 bases and 7 bases, with 11 bases remaining between them. The germline gives CDR1 MNHEY, CDR2 SVGAGI. The CDR3 loop is CASSYPGGGEAFF. The CDR3 DNA reads as TGTGCCAGCAGTTACCCCGGGGGTGGTGAAGCTTTCTTT.

This rearrangement joins TRBV5-6 to TRBJ2-7; no firm D call. Per germline, CDR1 SGHDT and CDR2 YYEEEE. Trimming shortened V by 0 bases and J by 5 bases, and 12 bases separated the two germline ends. The CDR3 is 14 residues long. CDR3 sequence: CASSLGSGGDEQYF. As DNA, the CDR3 is TGTGCCAGCAGCTTGGGGTCGGGTGGAGACGAGCAGTACTTC.

DNA for the CDR3: TGTGCCATCGGGACTAGCTCCTACAATGAGCAGTTCTTC. It translates to CAIGTSSYNEQFF. The chain joins TRBV7-9 to TRBJ2-1, with 8 bases that match TRBD2. J gave up 0 bases and V 10 bases, and 2 bases lay outside the gene matches. The CDR3 has 13 residues. Germline CDR1 SEHNR, CDR2 FQNEAQ (reference sequence).

The chain has TRBV19 and TRBJ1-6, with 7 bases lining up with TRBD1. This CDR3 contains 14 residues. V lost 3 bases and J lost 10; bases outside the gene matches: 6. CDR1 and CDR2 from the germline V gene are LNHDA and SQIVND (reference sequence). CDR3 amino acids: CASSITGEGSPLHF. DNA for the CDR3: TGTGCCAGTAGTATCACAGGGGAAGGATCACCCCTCCACTTT.

The rearrangement links TRBV13 to TRBJ1-5, with 9 bases fitting TRBD1. The CDR3 loop spans 15 amino acids. The germline gives CDR1 PRHDT, CDR2 FYEKMQ (reference sequence). Losses at the gene ends were 5 bases for V and 5 bases for J; bases not matched to a gene: 7. CDR3 in DNA: TGTGCCAGCAGCCTGAGACAGGGGGGGGATCAGCCCCAGCATTTT. It translates to CASSLRQGGDQPQHF.

This clone appeared a few times. This chain joins TRBV7-9 and TRBJ2-1; 9 positions agree with TRBD2. The CDR3 extends over 19 amino acids. The ends lost 4 bases at V and 0 bases at J; junction bases unmatched: 13. Germline-derived CDR1 and CDR2 are SEHNR and FQNEAQ (reference sequence). The DNA for the CDR3 is TGTGCCAGCAGCTGGGCGGGAGGGGAGTTGACTAGCTCCTACAATGAGCAGTTCTTC. It is translated as CASSWAGGELTSSYNEQFF.

V gene TRBV7-9 combines with J gene TRBJ1-1, with TRBD1 matching over 9 bases. Germline lookup yields CDR1 SEHNR and CDR2 FQNEAQ (reference sequence). Trimming at V came to 5 bases and at J to 4 bases, leaving 8 bases not matched to a gene. The CDR3 spans 15 residues. The CDR3 nucleotides are TGTGCCAGCAGCGCACGCGGACAGGGGAGCACTGAAGCTTTCTTT. Translation: CASSARGQGSTEAFF. The full variable domain, its missing parts supplied by reference TRBV7-9 and TRBJ1-1, is DTGVSQNPRHKITKRGQNVTFRCDPISEHNRLYWYRQTLGQGPEFLTYFQNEAQLEKSRLLSDRFSAERPKGSFSTLEIQRTEQGDSAMYLCASSARGQGSTEAFFGQGTRLTVV.

This rearrangement joins TRBV19 to TRBJ1-2; D is unresolved. CDR3 size: 13 residues. The V end was cut by 6 bases, the J end by 1 base, with 9 bases between. Germline V gives CDR1 LNHDA, CDR2 SQIVND (reference sequence). CDR3 in amino acids: CASREPLNYGYTF. CDR3 coding DNA: TGTGCCAGTAGAGAACCGCTTAACTATGGCTACACCTTC.

V usage is TRBV28 and J usage is TRBJ2-7; 8 bases line up with TRBD2. The CDR3 is 14 amino acids. J was trimmed by 7 bases and V by 7 bases; bases with no gene match: 12. Germline V gene data show CDR1 as MDHEN and CDR2 as SYDVKM. The CDR3 DNA reads as TGTGCCAGCATACCGGGGGGGGCGGTTATAGAGCAGTACTTC. Its protein product is CASIPGGAVIEQYF.

J is TRBJ2-5 and V is TRBV28, with 10 bases identical to TRBD1. The better agreement between TRBJ2-7 and the DNA end casts doubt on the J call. The CDR3 loop spans 20 amino acids. Germline assignment: CDR1 MDHEN and CDR2 SYDVKM. CDR3 DNA sequence: TGTGCCAGCAGCTCTACCTTTCCGGGACAGGGGTATCCCCCTAGCTACGAGCAGTACTTC. Its protein is CASSSTFPGQGYPPSYEQYF.

This clone is a singleton in its sample. The rearrangement joins TRBV27 to TRBJ2-1, with 7 positions matching TRBD2. J was trimmed by 7 bases and V by 0 bases; bases with no gene match: 9. CDR1 MNHEY and CDR2 SMNVEV come from the germline V gene (reference sequence). CDR3 length equals 16 residues. Here the CDR3 reads CASSLSGGSIFNEQFF. CDR3 coding DNA: TGTGCCAGCAGTTTATCGGGCGGGAGTATCTTTAATGAGCAGTTCTTC.

CDR3 bases: TGTGCCAGCAGTAATCGTGACAGGGCGGCCCGCGGAGAGCAGTTCTTC. Protein: CASSNRDRAARGEQFF. The chain combines TRBV5-6 with TRBJ2-1; the match to TRBD1 covers 7 bases. CDR3 length: 16 residues. The V segment lost 5 bases and the J segment 10 bases; nucleotides outside the gene matches: 18. Germline-derived CDR1 and CDR2 are SGHDT and YYEEEE.

The genes are TRBV4-1 and TRBJ2-1, with D tentatively TRBD2 (5 bases). Trimming cost V 3 bases and J 0 bases, with 12 bases left between them. CDR3 length equals 16 residues. Germline CDR1 and CDR2: MGHRA and YSYEKL. In nucleotides, the CDR3 is TGCGCCAGCAGCCACCGAGCGGTGAGCTCCTACAATGAGCAGTTCTTC. Encoded protein: CASSHRAVSSYNEQFF.

The chain links TRBV6-1 to TRBJ1-4; D gene uncertain. This CDR3 region has 13 residues. From germline, CDR1 is MNHNS and CDR2 SASEGT. V was shortened by 3 bases and J by 6 bases, with 8 bases between the two germline ends. This CDR3 is CASSDALDEKLFF. CDR3 bases: TGTGCCAGCAGTGACGCACTAGATGAAAAACTGTTTTTT.

The chain recombines TRBV6-1 with TRBJ1-4, with 10 bases that match TRBD1. The CDR3 is 14 residues long. V shed 4 bases, J shed 8 bases, and the junction held 4 bases outside the gene matches. Germline CDR1 is MNHNS and CDR2 is SASEGT. The CDR3 here is CASSVDRGPEKLFF. As DNA, the CDR3 is TGTGCCAGCAGTGTAGACAGGGGGCCCGAAAAACTGTTTTTT.

The chain is built from TRBV4-1 and TRBJ2-7; TRBD2 aligns across 12 bases. The germline V gene has CDR1 MGHRA and CDR2 YSYEKL. The CDR3 covers 17 residues. Losses at the gene ends were 4 bases for V and 2 bases for J; bases not matched to a gene: 9. Here the CDR3 reads CASSPKGLAGGPYEQYF. CDR3 sequence (DNA): TGCGCCAGCAGCCCTAAGGGACTAGCGGGCGGGCCCTACGAGCAGTACTTC.

The chain couples TRBV14 to TRBJ2-5; 10 nucleotides align to TRBD2. Trimming took 5 bases from V and 5 from J; bases not matched to a gene: 5. Germline V gives CDR1 SGHDN, CDR2 FVKESK. The CDR3 sequence is 14 residues long. This CDR3 is CASSILAGEETQYF. CDR3 nucleotide sequence: TGTGCCAGCAGCATCCTAGCGGGAGAGGAGACCCAGTACTTC.

The V call is TRBV14, the J call TRBJ2-5; a possible D gene is TRBD2 (5 bases). Germline lookup yields CDR1 SGHDN and CDR2 FVKESK. There are 15 residues in the CDR3. V shed 4 bases and J shed 4 bases, with 16 bases lying between them. CDR3 region: CASSPTYYAGETQYF. The CDR3 DNA reads as TGTGCCAGCAGCCCCACCTATTACGCGGGAGAGACCCAGTACTTC.